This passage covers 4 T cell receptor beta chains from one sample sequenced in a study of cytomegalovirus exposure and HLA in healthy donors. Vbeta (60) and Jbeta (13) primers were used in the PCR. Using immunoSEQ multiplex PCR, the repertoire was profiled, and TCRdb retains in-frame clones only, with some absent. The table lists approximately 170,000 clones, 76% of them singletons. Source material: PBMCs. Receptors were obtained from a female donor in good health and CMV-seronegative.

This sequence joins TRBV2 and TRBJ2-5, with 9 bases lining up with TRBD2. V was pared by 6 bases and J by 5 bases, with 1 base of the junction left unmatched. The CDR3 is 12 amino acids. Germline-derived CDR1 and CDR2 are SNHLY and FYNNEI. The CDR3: CASRRGGETQYF. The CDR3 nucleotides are TGTGCCAGCAGGCGGGGGGGGGAGACCCAGTACTTC. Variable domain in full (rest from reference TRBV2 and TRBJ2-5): EPEVTQTPSHQVTQMGQEVILRCVPISNHLYFYWYRQILGQKVEFLVSFYNNEISEKSEIFDDQFSVERPDGSNFTLKIRSTKLEDSAMYFCASRRGGETQYFGPGTRLLVL.

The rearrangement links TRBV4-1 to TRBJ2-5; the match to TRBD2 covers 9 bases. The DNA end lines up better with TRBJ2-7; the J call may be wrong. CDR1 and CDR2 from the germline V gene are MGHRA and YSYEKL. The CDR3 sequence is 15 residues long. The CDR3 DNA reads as TGCGCCAGCAGCCATGGCGGGAGGGCGATGGGCGAGCAGTACTTC. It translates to CASSHGGRAMGEQYF.

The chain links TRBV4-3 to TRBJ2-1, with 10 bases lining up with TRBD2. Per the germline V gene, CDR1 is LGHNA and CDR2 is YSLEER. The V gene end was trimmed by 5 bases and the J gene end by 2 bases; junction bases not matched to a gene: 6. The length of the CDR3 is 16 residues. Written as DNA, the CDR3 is TGCGCCAGCAGCTTCCGACTAGCGGGTCCCTACAATGAGCAGTTCTTC. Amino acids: CASSFRLAGPYNEQFF.

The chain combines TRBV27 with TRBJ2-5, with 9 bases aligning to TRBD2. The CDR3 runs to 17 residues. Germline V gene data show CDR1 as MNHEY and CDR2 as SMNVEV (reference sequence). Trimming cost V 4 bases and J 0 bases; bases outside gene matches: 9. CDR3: CASSSGLARRYQETQYF. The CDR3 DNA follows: TGTGCCAGCAGTTCGGGACTAGCAAGGAGGTACCAAGAGACCCAGTACTTC.